This TCR beta chain was found in a study of T cells after posttransplantation cyclophosphamide. With 6 bases removed from V and 5 bases from J, the gap between germline ends came to 21 bases. The CDR3 consists of 16 residues. The V gene's germline CDR1 is LNHDA and CDR2 SQIVND (reference sequence). This clone was counted only a few times. The target antigen is unknown. Controls had myeloablative marrow grafts with methotrexate and calcineurin inhibitor, sampled at 1 year. The table came from immunoSEQ multiplex PCR; TCRdb's copy has only in-frame clones and leaves some out. This table has about 21,000 clones, around 86% appearing once. Whole-study results and caveats: TRB overlap between skin or GI tissue T cells and blood was limited. TRB clonality was highly associated with recipient CMV seropositivity and reactivation.

The source is a female patient in her 30s who received an allogeneic stem cell transplant from an unrelated donor, was CMV-positive, and had acute and chronic GVHD. Some T cells may be the graft donor's. V and J are TRBV19 and TRBJ2-3; D is uncertain. Specimen: PBMCs, collected about 360 days after allogeneic stem cell transplant with calcineurin inhibitor and methotrexate. CDR3 region: CASRLSAATSQDTQYF. The CDR3 DNA is TGTGCCAGTAGACTCTCCGCGGCCACCTCCCAAGATACGCAGTATTTT.